This TCR beta chain appears in the sequencing data of a study of breast tumors, draining lymph nodes, adjacent tissues. The trim removed 4 bases at V and 5 bases at J, leaving 9 bases unmatched. Germline V gene data show CDR1 as SGHRS and CDR2 as YFSETQ. This CDR3 contains 15 residues. Study conclusions and caveats: Tumor repertoires ranked between lymph nodes and nontumor tissue in diversity, with V and J gene preferences. Data only fit, rather than demonstrated, lymph node origin of most tumor T cells. Most tumor T cells seemingly derive from lymph node, then expand in tumor. Luminal-like breast cancer showed significantly higher tumor–nontumor repertoire similarity than basal-like.

Axillary draining lymph nodes of breast cancer patients supplied the node samples. Using its own MiXCR run on the multiplex PCR reads, TCRdb lists one record per CDR3 protein. The table records under 250,000 distinct CDR3 sequences, 32% of them present only once. On this clonotype itself: Its antigen is not identified.

The chain is built from TRBV5-1 and TRBJ2-5, with TRBD2 matching 9 bases. The origin of this receptor is a female donor with breast cancer. Some clones in this sample may be carry-over from other donors' samples. Sequencing was done on a sample of axillary lymph node tissue. This CDR3 is CASSVSGSGHETQYF. The CDR3 DNA reads as TGCGCCAGCAGCGTTAGCGGGAGTGGCCACGAGACCCAGTACTTC.